This T cell receptor beta chain derives from a study of vaccination effects on CD4 cells after COVID-19. Profiling relied on immunoSEQ multiplex PCR, and the TCRdb table lists in-frame clones only, not all of them. The sample holds 7,500 to 10,000 clones, under 80% seen once. Turning to this clone: Its specificity is not known.

Trimming cost V 0 bases and J 5 bases, with 9 bases left between them. Germline CDR1 reads SGHRS; CDR2 reads YFSETQ. This CDR3 has 15 amino acids. The authors isolated CD4+ T cells after ten to eleven days of culture. Either the BNT162b2 or mRNA-1273 vaccine was given to participants in two doses. The clonotype originates from a human donor who received a COVID-19 vaccine. This chain uses TRBV5-1 with TRBJ1-6; D is unclear. Sample: CD4+ T cells from PBMCs cultured without peptide, taken after COVID-19 vaccination. This CDR3 is CASSLEGSNNSPLHF. In DNA form, the CDR3 reads TGCGCCAGCAGCTTGGAGGGCTCTAATAATTCACCCCTCCACTTT.